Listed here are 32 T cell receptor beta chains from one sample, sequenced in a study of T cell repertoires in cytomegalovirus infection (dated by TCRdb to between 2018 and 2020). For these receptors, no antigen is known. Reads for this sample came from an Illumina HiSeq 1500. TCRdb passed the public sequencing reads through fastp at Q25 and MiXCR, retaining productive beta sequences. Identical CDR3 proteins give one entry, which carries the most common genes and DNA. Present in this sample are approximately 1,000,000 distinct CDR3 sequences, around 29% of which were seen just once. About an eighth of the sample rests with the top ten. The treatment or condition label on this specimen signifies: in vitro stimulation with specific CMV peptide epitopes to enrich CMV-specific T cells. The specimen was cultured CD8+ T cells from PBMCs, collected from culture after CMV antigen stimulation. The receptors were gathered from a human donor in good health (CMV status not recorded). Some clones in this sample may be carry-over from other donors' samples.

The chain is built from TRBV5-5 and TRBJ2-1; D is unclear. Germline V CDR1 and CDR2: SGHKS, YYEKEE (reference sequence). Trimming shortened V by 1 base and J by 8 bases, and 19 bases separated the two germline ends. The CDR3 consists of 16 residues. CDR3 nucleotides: TGTGCCAGCAGCTTGTTTGGCAGGCGGACCCGGGATGAGCAGTTCTTC. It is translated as CASSLFGRRTRDEQFF.

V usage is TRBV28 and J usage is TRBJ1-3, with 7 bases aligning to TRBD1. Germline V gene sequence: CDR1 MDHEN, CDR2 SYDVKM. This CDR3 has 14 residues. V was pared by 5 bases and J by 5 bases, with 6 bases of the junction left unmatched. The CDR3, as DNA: TGTGCCAGCAGTCTTAGGGGACAGAGAAACACCATATATTTT. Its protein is CASSLRGQRNTIYF.

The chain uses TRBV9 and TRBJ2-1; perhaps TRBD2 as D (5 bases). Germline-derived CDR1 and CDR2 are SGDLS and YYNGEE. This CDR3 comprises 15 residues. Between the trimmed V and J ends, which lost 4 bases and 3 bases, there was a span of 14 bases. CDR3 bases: TGTGCCAGCAGCACGTCAGAGGGTAGCTACAATGAGCAGTTCTTC. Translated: CASSTSEGSYNEQFF.

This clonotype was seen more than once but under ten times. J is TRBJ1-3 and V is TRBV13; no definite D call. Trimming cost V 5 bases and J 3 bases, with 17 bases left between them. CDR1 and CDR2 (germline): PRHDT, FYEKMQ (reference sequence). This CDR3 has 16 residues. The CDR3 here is CASSGEEKGGGNTIYF. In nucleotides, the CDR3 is TGTGCCAGCAGCGGAGAGGAAAAGGGAGGTGGAAACACCATATATTTT.

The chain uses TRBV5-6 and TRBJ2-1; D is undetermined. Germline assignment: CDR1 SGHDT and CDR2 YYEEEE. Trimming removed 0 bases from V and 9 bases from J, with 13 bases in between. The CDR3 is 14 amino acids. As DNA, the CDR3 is TGTGCCAGCAGCTTGGGGCTCCCCGGACGTGAGCAGTTCTTC. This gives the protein CASSLGLPGREQFF.

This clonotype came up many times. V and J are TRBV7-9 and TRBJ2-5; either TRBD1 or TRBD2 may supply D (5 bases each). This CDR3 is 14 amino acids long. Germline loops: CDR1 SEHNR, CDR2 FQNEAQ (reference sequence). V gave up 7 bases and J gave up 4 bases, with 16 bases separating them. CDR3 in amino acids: CASIPPGRVETQYF. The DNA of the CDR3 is TGTGCCAGCATCCCGCCAGGGAGAGTAGAGACCCAGTACTTC. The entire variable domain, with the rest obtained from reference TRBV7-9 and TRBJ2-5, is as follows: DTGVSQNPRHKITKRGQNVTFRCDPISEHNRLYWYRQTLGQGPEFLTYFQNEAQLEKSRLLSDRFSAERPKGSFSTLEIQRTEQGDSAMYLCASIPPGRVETQYFGPGTRLLVL.

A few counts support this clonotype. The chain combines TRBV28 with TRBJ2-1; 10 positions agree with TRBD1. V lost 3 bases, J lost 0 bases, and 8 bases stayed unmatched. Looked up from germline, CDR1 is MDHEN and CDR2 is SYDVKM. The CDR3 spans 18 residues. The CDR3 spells CASSFNRDRGSSYNEQFF. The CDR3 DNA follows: TGTGCCAGCAGTTTTAACCGGGACAGGGGCAGCTCCTACAATGAGCAGTTCTTC.

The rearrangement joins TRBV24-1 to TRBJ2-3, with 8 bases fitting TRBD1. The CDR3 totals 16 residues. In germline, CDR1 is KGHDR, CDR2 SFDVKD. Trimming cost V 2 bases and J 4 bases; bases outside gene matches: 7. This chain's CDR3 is CATSDWKGQGSDTQYF. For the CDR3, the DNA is TGTGCCACCAGTGATTGGAAAGGACAGGGTTCAGATACGCAGTATTTT.

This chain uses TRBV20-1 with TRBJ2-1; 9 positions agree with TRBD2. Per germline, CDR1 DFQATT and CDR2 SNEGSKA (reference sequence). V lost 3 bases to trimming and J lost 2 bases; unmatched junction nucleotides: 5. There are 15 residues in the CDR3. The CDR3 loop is CSARFAGGPYNEQFF. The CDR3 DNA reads TGCAGTGCTAGGTTCGCGGGGGGGCCCTACAATGAGCAGTTCTTC.

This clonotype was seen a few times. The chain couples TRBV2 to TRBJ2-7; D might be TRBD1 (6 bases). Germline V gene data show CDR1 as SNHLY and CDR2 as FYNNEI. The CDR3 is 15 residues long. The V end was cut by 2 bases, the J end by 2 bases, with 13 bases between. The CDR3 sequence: CASSETRGRTYEQYV. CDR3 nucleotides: TGTGCCAGCAGTGAAACCAGGGGTCGAACCTACGAGCAGTACGTC.

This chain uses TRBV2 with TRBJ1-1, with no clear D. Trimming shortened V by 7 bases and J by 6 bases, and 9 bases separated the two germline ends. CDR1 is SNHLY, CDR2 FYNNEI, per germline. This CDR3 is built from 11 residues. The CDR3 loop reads CASKGRPEAFF. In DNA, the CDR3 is TGTGCCAGCAAAGGGCGTCCTGAAGCTTTCTTT.

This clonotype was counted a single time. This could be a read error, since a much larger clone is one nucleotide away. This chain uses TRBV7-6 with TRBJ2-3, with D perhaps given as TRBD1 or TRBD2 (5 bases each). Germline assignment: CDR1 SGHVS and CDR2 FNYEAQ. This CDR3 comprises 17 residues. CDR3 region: CANSQRRQGPNTDTQYF. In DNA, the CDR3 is TGTGCCAACAGCCAGCGGAGGCAGGGCCCTAACACAGATACGCAGTATTTT.

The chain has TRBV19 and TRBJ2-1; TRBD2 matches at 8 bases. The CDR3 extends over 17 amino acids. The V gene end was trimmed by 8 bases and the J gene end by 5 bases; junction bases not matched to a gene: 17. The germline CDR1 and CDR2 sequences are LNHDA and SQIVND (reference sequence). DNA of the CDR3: TGTGCCAGTCGGGGGGGCCTGCGGGGGCTAATCGACAATGAGCAGTTCTTC. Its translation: CASRGGLRGLIDNEQFF.

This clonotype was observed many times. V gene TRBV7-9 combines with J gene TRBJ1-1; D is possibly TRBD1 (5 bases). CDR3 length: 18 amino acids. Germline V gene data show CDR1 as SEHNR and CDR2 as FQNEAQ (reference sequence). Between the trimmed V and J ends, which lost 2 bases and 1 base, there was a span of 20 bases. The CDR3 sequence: CASSLTYRDLRSNTEAFF. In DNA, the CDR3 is TGTGCCAGCAGCTTAACTTACCGGGACCTCAGATCGAACACTGAAGCTTTCTTT.

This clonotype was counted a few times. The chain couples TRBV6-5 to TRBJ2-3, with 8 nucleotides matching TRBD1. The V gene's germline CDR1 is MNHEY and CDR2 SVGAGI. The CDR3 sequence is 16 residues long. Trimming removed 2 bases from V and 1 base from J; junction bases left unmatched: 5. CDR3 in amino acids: CASSYVQGVGTDTQYF. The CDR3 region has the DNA TGTGCCAGCAGTTACGTACAGGGGGTAGGCACAGATACGCAGTATTTT.

CDR3 protein: CASGLGGQAKGRAGYTF. For the CDR3, the DNA is TGTGCTAGTGGTTTGGGTGGACAGGCGAAGGGTCGTGCTGGCTACACCTTC. The chain carries TRBV12-5 and TRBJ1-2; 7 nucleotides agree with TRBD1. The trim removed 1 base at V and 7 bases at J, leaving 15 bases unmatched. This CDR3 has 17 residues. Germline-derived CDR1 and CDR2 are LGHNT and FRNRAP. Looking up the rest from reference TRBV12-5 and TRBJ1-2 gives the full variable domain: DARVTQTPRHKVTEMGQEVTMRCQPILGHNTVFWYRQTMMQGLELLAYFRNRAPLDDSGMPKDRFSAEMPDATLATLKIQPSEPRDSAVYFCASGLGGQAKGRAGYTFGSGTRLTVV.

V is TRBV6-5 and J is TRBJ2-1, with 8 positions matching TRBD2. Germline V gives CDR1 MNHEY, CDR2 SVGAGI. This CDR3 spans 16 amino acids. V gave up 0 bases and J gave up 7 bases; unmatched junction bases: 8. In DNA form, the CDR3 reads TGTGCCAGCAGTTACTCGACGGGGGGGGCTTATAATGAGCAGTTCTTC. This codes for CASSYSTGGAYNEQFF.

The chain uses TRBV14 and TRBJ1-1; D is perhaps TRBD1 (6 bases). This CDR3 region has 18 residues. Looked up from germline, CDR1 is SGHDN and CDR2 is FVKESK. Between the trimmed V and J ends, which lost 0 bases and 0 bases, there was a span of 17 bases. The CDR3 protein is CASSQDSTPDRLNTEAFF. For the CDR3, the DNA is TGTGCCAGCAGCCAAGACTCTACCCCGGACAGATTGAACACTGAAGCTTTCTTT.

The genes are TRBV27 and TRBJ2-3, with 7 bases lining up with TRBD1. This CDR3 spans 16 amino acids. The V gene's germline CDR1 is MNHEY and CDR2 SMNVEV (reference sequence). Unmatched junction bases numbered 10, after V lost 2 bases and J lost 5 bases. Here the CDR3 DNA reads TGTGCCAGCAGTTTAAGAGGGGGCTTTTATGGAGATACGCAGTATTTT. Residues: CASSLRGGFYGDTQYF.

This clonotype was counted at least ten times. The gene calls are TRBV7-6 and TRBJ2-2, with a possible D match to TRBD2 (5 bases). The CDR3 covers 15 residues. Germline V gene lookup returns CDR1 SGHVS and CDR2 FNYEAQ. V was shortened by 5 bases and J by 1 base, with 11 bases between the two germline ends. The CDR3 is CASSPAGENTGELFF. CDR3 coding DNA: TGTGCCAGCAGCCCCGCCGGGGAGAACACCGGGGAGCTGTTTTTT.

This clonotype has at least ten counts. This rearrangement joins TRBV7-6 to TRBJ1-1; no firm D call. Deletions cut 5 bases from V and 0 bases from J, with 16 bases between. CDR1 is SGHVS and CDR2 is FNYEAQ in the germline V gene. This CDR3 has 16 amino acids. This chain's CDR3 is CASSLYGPSLNTEAFF. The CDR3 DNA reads TGTGCCAGCAGCCTCTATGGGCCCTCCTTGAACACTGAAGCTTTCTTT.

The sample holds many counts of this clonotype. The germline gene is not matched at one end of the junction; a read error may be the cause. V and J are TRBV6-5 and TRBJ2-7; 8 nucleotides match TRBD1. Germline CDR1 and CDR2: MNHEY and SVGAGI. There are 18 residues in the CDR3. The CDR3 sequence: CASSYRVGRTGPSNEQYF. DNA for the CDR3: TGTGCCAGCAGTTACAGGGTCGGAAGGACAGGGCCCTCCAACGAGCAGTACTTC.

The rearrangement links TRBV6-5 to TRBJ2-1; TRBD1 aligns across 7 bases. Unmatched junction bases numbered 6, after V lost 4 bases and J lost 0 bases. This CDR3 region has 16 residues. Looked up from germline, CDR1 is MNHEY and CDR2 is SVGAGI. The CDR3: CASSLTGQYSYNEQFF. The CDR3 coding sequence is TGTGCCAGCAGTTTAACGGGACAGTACTCCTACAATGAGCAGTTCTTC.

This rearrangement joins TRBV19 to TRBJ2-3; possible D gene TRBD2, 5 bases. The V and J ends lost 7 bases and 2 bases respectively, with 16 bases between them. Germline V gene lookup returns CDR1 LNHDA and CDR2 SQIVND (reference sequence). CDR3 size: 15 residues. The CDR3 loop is CASTPGSSDTDTQYF. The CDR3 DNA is TGTGCCAGTACCCCGGGATCGAGCGACACAGATACGCAGTATTTT.

The CDR3 coding sequence is TGTGCCACCAGCAGTCTCACCTCCGGACAGGGGCGGAATGAGCAGTTCTTC. Residues: CATSSLTSGQGRNEQFF. The gene calls are TRBV15 and TRBJ2-1; 9 bases line up with TRBD1. CDR3 size: 17 residues. Germline CDR1 is LNHNV and CDR2 is YYDKDF (reference sequence). Trimming took 3 bases from V and 7 from J; bases not matched to a gene: 13.

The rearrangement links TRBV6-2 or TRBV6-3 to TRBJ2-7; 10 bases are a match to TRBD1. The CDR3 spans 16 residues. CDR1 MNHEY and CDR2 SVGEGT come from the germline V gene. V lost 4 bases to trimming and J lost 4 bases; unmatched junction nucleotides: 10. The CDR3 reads CASSSATGGGGYEQYF. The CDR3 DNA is TGTGCCAGCAGTTCCGCGACAGGGGGCGGCGGGTACGAGCAGTACTTC.

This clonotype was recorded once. In nucleotides, the CDR3 is TGTGCCAGCAGGGGAGGGACGATGGCTTTCTTT. It yields the protein CASRGGTMAFF. The chain uses TRBV2 and TRBJ1-1; possibly TRBD1 for D (5 bases). V was shortened by 6 bases and J by 11 bases, with 13 bases between the two germline ends. Germline assignment: CDR1 SNHLY and CDR2 FYNNEI. The CDR3 spans 11 residues.

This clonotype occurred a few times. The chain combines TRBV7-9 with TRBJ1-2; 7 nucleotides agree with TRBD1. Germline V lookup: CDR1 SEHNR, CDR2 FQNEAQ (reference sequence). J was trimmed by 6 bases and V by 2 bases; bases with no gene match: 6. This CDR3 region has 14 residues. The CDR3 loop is CASSLRPGTDGYTF. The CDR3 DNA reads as TGTGCCAGCAGCTTACGCCCCGGGACAGATGGCTACACCTTC.

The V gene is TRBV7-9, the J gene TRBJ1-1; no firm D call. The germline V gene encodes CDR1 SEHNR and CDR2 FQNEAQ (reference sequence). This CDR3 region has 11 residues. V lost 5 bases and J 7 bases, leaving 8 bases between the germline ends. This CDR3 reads CASSGPGEAFF. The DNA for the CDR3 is TGTGCCAGCAGCGGCCCGGGTGAAGCTTTCTTT.

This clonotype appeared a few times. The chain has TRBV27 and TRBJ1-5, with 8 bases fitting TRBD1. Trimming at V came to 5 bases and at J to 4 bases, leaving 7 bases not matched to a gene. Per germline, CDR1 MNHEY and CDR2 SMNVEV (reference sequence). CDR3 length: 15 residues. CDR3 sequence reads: CASSQDYRGNQPQHF. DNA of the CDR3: TGTGCCAGCAGTCAGGACTACAGGGGGAATCAGCCCCAGCATTTT.

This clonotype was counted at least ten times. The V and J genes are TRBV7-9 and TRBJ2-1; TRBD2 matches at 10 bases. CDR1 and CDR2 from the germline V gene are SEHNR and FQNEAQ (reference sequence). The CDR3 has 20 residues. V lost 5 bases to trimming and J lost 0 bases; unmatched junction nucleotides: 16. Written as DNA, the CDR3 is TGTGCCAGCAGCGGACAGCACATTAGCGGGGGGCCTATCTCCTACAATGAGCAGTTCTTC. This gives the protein CASSGQHISGGPISYNEQFF.

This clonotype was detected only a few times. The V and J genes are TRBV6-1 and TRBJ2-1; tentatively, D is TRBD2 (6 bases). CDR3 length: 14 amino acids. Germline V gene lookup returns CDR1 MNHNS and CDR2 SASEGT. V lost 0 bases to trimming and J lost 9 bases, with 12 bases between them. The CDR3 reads CASSEAQRAFEQFF. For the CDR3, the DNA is TGTGCCAGCAGTGAAGCCCAGCGGGCCTTTGAGCAGTTCTTC.